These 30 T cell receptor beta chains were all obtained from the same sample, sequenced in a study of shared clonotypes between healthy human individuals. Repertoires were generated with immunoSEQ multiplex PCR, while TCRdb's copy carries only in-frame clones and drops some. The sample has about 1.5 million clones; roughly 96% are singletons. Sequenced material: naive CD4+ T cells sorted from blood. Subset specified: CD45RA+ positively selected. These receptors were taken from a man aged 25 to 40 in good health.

The CDR3 DNA reads as TGCGCCAGCAGCTTGGATGGCCACAGGTCATCGGGGAGCGAGCAGTTCTTC. It yields the protein CASSLDGHRSSGSEQFF. V is TRBV5-1 and J is TRBJ2-1, with D perhaps given as TRBD1 or TRBD2 (5 bases each). The germline gives CDR1 SGHRS, CDR2 YFSETQ. The length of the CDR3 is 17 residues. V shed 0 bases and J shed 10 bases, with 23 bases lying between them.

CDR3 in amino acids: CASGQFSGELFF. The CDR3 nucleotides read TGTGCCAGTGGACAGTTTTCCGGGGAGCTGTTTTTT. The chain employs TRBV19 and TRBJ2-2; D possibly corresponds to TRBD1 (6 bases). This CDR3 has 12 amino acids. The germline V gene encodes CDR1 LNHDA and CDR2 SQIVND (reference sequence). V lost 8 bases to trimming and J lost 6 bases, with 10 bases between them.

CDR3: CASSIWGQRNYGYTF. The CDR3 bases are TGTGCCAGTAGTATTTGGGGGCAAAGGAACTATGGCTACACCTTC. This chain uses TRBV19 with TRBJ1-2; TRBD1 might be the D (6 bases). Trimming stripped 3 bases from V and 2 bases from J, with 13 bases between. The CDR3 sequence is 15 residues long. CDR1 and CDR2 from the germline V gene are LNHDA and SQIVND (reference sequence).

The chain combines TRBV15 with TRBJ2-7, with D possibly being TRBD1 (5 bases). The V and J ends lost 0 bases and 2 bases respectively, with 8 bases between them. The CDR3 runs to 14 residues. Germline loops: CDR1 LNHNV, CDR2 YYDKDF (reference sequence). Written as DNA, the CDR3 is TGTGCCACCAGCAGAGAAGGGGTGCCCTACGAGCAGTACTTC. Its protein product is CATSREGVPYEQYF.

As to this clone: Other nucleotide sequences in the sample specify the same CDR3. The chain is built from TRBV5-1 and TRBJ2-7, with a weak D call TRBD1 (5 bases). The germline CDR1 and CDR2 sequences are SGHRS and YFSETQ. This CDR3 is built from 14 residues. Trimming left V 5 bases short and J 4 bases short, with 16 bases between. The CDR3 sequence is CASSFQGRSYEQYF. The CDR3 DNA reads TGCGCCAGCAGTTTTCAGGGTAGGAGTTACGAGCAGTACTTC.

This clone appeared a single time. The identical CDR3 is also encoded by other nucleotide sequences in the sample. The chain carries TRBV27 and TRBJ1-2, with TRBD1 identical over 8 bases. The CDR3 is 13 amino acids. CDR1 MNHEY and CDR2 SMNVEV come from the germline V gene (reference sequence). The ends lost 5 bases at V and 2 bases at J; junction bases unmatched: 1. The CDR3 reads CASSRDRNYGYTF. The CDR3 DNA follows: TGTGCCAGCAGTCGGGACAGGAACTATGGCTACACCTTC.

The DNA for the CDR3 is TGTGCCAGCAGTTCAACGCATAGCAATCAGCCCCAGCATTTT. It translates to CASSSTHSNQPQHF. The chain employs TRBV6-5 and TRBJ1-5; D not certain. The CDR3 covers 14 residues. Germline V gives CDR1 MNHEY, CDR2 SVGAGI. Trimming removed 4 bases at V and 0 bases at J, with 7 bases between.

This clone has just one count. The CDR3 region is CASRPSGSSYEQYF. CDR3 DNA: TGCGCCAGCAGGCCCTCCGGGTCCTCCTACGAGCAGTACTTC. The chain uses TRBV5-1 and TRBJ2-7; unclear D gene. The germline V gene encodes CDR1 SGHRS and CDR2 YFSETQ. V was shortened by 5 bases and J by 0 bases, with 12 bases between the two germline ends. The CDR3 loop spans 14 amino acids.

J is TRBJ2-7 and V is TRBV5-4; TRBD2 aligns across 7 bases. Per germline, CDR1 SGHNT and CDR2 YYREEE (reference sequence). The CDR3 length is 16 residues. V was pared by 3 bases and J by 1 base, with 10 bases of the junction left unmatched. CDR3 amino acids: CASSSAVSGGSYEQYF. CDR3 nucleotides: TGTGCCAGCAGCTCGGCGGTTTCGGGAGGTTCCTACGAGCAGTACTTC.

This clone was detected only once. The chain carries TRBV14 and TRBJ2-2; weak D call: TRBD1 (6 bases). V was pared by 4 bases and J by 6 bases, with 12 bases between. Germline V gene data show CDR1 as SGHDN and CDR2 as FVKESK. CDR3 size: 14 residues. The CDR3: CASSPHRVAGELFF. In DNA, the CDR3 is TGTGCCAGCAGCCCCCACAGGGTTGCCGGGGAGCTGTTTTTT.

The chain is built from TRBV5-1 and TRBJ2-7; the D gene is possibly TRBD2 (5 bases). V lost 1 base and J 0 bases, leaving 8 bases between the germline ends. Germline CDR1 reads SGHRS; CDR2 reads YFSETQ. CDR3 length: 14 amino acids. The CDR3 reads CASSLSGNSYEQYF. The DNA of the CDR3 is TGCGCCAGCAGCTTGTCGGGGAACTCCTACGAGCAGTACTTC.

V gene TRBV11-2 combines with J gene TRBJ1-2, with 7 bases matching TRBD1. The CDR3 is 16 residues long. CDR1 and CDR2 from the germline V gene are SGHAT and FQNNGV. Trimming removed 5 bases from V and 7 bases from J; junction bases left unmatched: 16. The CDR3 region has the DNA TGTGCCAGCAGCATCAGACAGGGTCGTTCTTCGGTTGGCTACACCTTC. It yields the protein CASSIRQGRSSVGYTF.

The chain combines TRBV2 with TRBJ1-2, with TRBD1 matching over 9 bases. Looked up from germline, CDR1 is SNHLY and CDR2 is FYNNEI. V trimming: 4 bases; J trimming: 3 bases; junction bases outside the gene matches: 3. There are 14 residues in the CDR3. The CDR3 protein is CASSGDRGDYGYTF. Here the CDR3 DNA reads TGTGCCAGCAGTGGAGACAGGGGGGACTATGGCTACACCTTC.

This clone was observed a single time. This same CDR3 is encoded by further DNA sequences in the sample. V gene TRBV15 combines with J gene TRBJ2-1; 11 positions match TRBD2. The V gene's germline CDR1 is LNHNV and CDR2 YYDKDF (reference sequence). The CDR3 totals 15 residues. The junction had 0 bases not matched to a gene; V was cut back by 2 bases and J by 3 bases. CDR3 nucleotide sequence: TGTGCCACCAGCAGAACTAGCGGGAGCTACAATGAGCAGTTCTTC. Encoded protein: CATSRTSGSYNEQFF.

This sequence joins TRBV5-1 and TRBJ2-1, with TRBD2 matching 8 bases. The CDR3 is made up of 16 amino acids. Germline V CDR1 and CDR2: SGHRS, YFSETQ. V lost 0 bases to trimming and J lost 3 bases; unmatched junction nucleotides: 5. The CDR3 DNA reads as TGCGCCAGCAGCTTGGTACCAGCGGGAGTCTACAATGAGCAGTTCTTC. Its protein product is CASSLVPAGVYNEQFF.

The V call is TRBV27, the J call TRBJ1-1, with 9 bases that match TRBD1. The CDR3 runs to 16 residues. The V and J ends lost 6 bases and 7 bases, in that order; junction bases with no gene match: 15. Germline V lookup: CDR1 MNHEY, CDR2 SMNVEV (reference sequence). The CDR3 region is CASSRYPGQGDVEAFF. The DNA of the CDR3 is TGTGCCAGCAGCCGATATCCGGGACAGGGAGATGTTGAAGCTTTCTTT.

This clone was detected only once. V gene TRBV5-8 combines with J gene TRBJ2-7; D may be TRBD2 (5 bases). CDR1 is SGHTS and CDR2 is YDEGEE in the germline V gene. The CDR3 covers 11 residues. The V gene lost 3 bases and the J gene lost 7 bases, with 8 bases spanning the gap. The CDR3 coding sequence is TGTGCCAGCAGCTCCCGGAGGGAGCAGTACTTC. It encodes CASSSRREQYF.

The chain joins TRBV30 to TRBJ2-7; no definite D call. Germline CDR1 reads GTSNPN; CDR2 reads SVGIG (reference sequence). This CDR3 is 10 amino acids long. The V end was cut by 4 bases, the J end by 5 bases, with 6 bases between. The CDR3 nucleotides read TGTGCCTGGACTGGTAACGAGCAGTACTTC. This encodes CAWTGNEQYF.

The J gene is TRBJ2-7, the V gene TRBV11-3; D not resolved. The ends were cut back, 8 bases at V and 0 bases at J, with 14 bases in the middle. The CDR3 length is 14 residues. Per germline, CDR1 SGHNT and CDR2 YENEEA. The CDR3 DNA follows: TGTGCCAGCCCTAGACACCTACTCTCCTACGAGCAGTACTTC. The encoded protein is CASPRHLLSYEQYF.

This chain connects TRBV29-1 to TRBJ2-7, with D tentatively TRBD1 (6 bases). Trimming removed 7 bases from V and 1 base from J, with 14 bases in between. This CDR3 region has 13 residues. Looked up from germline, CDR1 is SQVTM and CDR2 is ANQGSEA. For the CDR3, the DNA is TGCAGCGCTACAGGGTATTGGTCCTACGAGCAGTACTTC. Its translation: CSATGYWSYEQYF.

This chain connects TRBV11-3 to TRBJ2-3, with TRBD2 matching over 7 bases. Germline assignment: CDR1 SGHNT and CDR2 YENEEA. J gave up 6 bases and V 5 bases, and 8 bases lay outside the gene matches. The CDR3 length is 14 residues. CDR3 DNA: TGTGCCAGCAGCGAAGCGGGGTTCTATGATACGCAGTATTTT. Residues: CASSEAGFYDTQYF.

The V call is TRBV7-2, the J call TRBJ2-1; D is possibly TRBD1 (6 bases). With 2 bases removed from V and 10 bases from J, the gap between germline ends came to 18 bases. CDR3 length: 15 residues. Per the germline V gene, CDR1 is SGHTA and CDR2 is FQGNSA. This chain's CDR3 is CASSLWERTGGEQFF. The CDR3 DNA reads TGTGCCAGCAGCTTATGGGAGCGAACTGGGGGCGAGCAGTTCTTC.

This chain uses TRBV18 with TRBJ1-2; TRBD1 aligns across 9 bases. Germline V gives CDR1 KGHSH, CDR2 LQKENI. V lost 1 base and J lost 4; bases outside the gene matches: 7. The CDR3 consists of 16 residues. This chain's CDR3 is CASSPLGQGIPYGYTF. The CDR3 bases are TGTGCCAGCTCACCACTGGGACAGGGTATCCCCTATGGCTACACCTTC.

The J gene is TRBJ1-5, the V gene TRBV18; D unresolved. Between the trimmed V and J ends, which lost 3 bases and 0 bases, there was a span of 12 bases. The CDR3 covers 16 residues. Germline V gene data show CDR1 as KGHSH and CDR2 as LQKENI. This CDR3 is CASSPNAPASNQPQHF. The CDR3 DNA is TGTGCCAGCTCACCCAATGCGCCAGCTAGCAATCAGCCCCAGCATTTT. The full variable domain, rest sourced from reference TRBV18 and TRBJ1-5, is NAGVMQNPRHLVRRRGQEARLRCSPMKGHSHVYWYRQLPEEGLKFMVYLQKENIIDESGMPKERFSAEFPKEGPSILRIQQVVRGDSAAYFCASSPNAPASNQPQHFGDGTRLSIL.

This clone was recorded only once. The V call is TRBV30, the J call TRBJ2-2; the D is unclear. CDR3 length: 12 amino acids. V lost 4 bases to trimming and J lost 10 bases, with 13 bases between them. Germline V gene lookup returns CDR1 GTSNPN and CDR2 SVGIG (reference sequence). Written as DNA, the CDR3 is TGTGCCTGGAACCCAGGCTTTACGGAGCTGTTTTTT. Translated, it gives CAWNPGFTELFF.

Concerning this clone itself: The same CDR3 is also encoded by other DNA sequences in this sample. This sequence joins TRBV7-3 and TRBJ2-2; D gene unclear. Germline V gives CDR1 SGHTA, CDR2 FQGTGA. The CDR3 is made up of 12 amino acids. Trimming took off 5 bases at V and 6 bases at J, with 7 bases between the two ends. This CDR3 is CASSPGAGELFF. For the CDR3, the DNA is TGTGCCAGCAGCCCTGGGGCCGGGGAGCTGTTTTTT.

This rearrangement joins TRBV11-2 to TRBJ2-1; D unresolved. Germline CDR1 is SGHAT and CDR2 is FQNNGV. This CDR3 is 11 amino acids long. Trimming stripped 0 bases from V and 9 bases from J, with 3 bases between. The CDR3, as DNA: TGTGCCAGCAGCTTAGAACTTGAGCAGTTCTTC. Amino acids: CASSLELEQFF.

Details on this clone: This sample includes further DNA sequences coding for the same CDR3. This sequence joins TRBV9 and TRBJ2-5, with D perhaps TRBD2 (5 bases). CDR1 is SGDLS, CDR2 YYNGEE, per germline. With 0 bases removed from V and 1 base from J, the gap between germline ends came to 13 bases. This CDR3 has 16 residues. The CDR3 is CASSVDPSGSQETQYF. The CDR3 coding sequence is TGTGCCAGCAGCGTAGATCCCAGCGGCTCCCAAGAGACCCAGTACTTC.

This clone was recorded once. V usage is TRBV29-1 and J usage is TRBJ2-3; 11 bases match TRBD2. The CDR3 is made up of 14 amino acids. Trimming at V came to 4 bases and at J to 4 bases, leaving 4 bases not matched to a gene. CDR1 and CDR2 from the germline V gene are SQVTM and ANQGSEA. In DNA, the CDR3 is TGCAGCGTTGCCTCTAGCGGGAGGTCAGATACGCAGTATTTT. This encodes CSVASSGRSDTQYF.

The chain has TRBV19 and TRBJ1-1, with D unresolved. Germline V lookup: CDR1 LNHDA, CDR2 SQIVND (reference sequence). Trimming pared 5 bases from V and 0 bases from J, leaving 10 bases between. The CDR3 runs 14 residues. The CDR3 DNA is TGTGCCAGTAGTGTTAACACCTTGAACACTGAAGCTTTCTTT. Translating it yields CASSVNTLNTEAFF.